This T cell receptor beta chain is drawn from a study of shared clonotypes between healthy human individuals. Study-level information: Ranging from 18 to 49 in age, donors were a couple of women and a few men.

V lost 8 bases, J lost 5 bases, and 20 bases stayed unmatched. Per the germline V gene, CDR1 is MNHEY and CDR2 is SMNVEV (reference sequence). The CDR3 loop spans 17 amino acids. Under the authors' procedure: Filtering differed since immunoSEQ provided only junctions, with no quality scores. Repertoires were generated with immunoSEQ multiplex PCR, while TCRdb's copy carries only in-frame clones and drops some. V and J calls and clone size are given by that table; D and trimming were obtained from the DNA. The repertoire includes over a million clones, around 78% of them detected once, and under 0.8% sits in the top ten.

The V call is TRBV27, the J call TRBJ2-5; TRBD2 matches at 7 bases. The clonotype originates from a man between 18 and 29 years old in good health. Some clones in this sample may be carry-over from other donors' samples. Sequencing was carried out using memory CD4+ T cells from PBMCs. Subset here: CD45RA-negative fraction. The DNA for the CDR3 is TGTGCCAGCCGGGGAGGGCGGGATGGCCGGGGGAAGGAGACCCAGTACTTC. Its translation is CASRGGRDGRGKETQYF.